The 9 T cell receptor beta chains below come from one sample, sequenced in a study of T cell responses to AZD1222 COVID-19 vaccine. TCRdb's copy holds only in-frame clones and misses some; the assay was immunoSEQ multiplex PCR. The sample has 150,000 to 200,000 clones; roughly 94% are singletons. The sample consisted of peripheral blood, taken 28 days after the second AZD1222 dose. The receptors originated from an adult who received the AZD1222 COVID-19 vaccine.

The chain is built from TRBV11-2 and TRBJ2-7; D gene unclear. Germline loops: CDR1 SGHAT, CDR2 FQNNGV. V was cut by 0 bases and J by 2 bases, with 5 bases left in between. The CDR3 totals 13 residues. Here the CDR3 DNA reads TGTGCCAGCAGCTTAGAGCGAGCCTACGAGCAGTACTTC. Amino acid sequence: CASSLERAYEQYF.

J is TRBJ1-5 and V is TRBV19; 10 bases are a match to TRBD1. Germline assignment: CDR1 LNHDA and CDR2 SQIVND (reference sequence). This CDR3 has 15 residues. The J segment lost 5 bases and the V segment lost 5 bases, leaving 6 bases of the junction unmatched. This CDR3 is CASSLPGTGDQPQHF. The CDR3 bases are TGTGCCAGTAGTCTACCGGGGACAGGGGATCAGCCCCAGCATTTT.

This clone appeared once. The V gene is TRBV6-5, the J gene TRBJ1-6; no clear D gene. This CDR3 has 15 residues. The V gene lost 6 bases and the J gene lost 3 bases, with 12 bases spanning the gap. CDR1 is MNHEY, CDR2 SVGAGI, per germline. The CDR3 sequence is CASSRTYLYNSPLHF. The DNA of the CDR3 is TGTGCCAGCAGCCGGACGTACCTCTATAATTCACCCCTCCACTTT.

The CDR3 region is CASSPQLAGDVTQYF. The DNA of the CDR3 is TGTGCCAGCAGCCCTCAACTAGCGGGAGACGTGACCCAGTACTTC. The chain recombines TRBV11-1 with TRBJ2-5; 11 bases agree with TRBD2. Germline V CDR1 and CDR2: SGHAT, FQDESV (reference sequence). CDR3 length equals 15 residues. The V segment lost 5 bases and the J segment 7 bases; nucleotides outside the gene matches: 9.

This rearrangement joins TRBV25-1 to TRBJ2-5; D not resolved. The V and J ends lost 6 bases and 5 bases respectively, with 13 bases between them. Looked up from germline, CDR1 is MGHDK and CDR2 is SYGVNS. This CDR3 has 13 amino acids. CDR3 coding DNA: TGTGCCAGCAGCGACCACCAAGGGGAGACCCAGTACTTC. Its protein product is CASSDHQGETQYF.

The V call is TRBV6-6, the J call TRBJ2-1; unclear D gene. The CDR3 length is 14 residues. Germline CDR1 reads MNHNY; CDR2 reads SVGAGI (reference sequence). V gave up 0 bases and J gave up 6 bases, with 9 bases separating them. Here the CDR3 DNA reads TGTGCCAGCAGTTACTCGTCCGCTAGCAATGAGCAGTTCTTC. Its protein product is CASSYSSASNEQFF.

The CDR3 protein is CASSPGPGQGRTGELFF. The CDR3 coding sequence is TGTGCCAGCAGCCCGGGACCGGGACAGGGGAGGACCGGGGAGCTGTTTTTT. The chain employs TRBV7-9 and TRBJ2-2, with TRBD1 matching over 10 bases. Germline CDR1 reads SEHNR; CDR2 reads FQNEAQ (reference sequence). The CDR3 sequence is 17 residues long. The V gene end was trimmed by 5 bases and the J gene end by 5 bases; junction bases not matched to a gene: 11.

V usage is TRBV19 and J usage is TRBJ2-7; possible D gene TRBD1, 5 bases. The germline CDR1 and CDR2 sequences are LNHDA and SQIVND (reference sequence). This CDR3 is built from 14 residues. Trimming cost V 6 bases and J 3 bases, with 15 bases left between them. CDR3 residues: CASSTSDRNYEQYF. The CDR3 bases are TGTGCCAGTAGCACCTCCGACAGAAACTACGAGCAGTACTTC.

This chain links TRBV6-2 or TRBV6-3 with TRBJ2-7; TRBD2 is a possible D gene (6 bases). From germline, CDR1 is MNHEY and CDR2 SVGEGT. CDR3 length equals 14 residues. The V gene lost 4 bases and the J gene lost 7 bases, with 17 bases spanning the gap. The CDR3: CASSFLGIRGEQYF. The CDR3 region has the DNA TGTGCCAGCAGTTTTCTCGGCATCCGGGGGGAGCAGTACTTC.